The next 18 T cell receptor beta chains were all read from a single sample in a study of blood T cell repertoires in COVID-19. Method: immunoSEQ multiplex PCR; TCRdb's copy keeps in-frame clones and lacks some. Among roughly 670,000 clones listed, about 90% were seen once. Sequenced material: peripheral blood. Source of these receptors: a woman younger than 30 with acute or convalescent COVID-19.

The chain recombines TRBV5-1 with TRBJ2-5; D gene unclear. Germline CDR1 is SGHRS and CDR2 is YFSETQ. The CDR3 extends over 12 amino acids. The V end lost 0 bases, the J end lost 5 bases, and 5 bases lay between the germline ends. CDR3 residues: CASSLGYETQYF. CDR3 DNA sequence: TGCGCCAGCAGCTTGGGCTACGAGACCCAGTACTTC.

The V gene is TRBV4-3, the J gene TRBJ2-7; 10 nucleotides align to TRBD1. The ends lost 0 bases at V and 4 bases at J; junction bases unmatched: 9. Germline V lookup: CDR1 LGHNA, CDR2 YSLEER. The CDR3 is made up of 17 amino acids. CDR3 amino acids: CASSQDSWDRGSYEQYF. CDR3 nucleotide sequence: TGCGCCAGCAGCCAAGATTCCTGGGACAGGGGCTCGTACGAGCAGTACTTC.

The chain is built from TRBV25-1 and TRBJ2-7; D is perhaps TRBD2 (6 bases). Looked up from germline, CDR1 is MGHDK and CDR2 is SYGVNS. Trimming cost V 1 base and J 0 bases, with 10 bases left between them. The CDR3 length is 15 residues. The CDR3 region is CASSELRGTSYEQYF. Here the CDR3 DNA reads TGTGCCAGCAGTGAATTGCGGGGAACCTCCTACGAGCAGTACTTC.

This chain joins TRBV20-1 and TRBJ1-2, with D tentatively TRBD1 (5 bases). V gave up 4 bases and J gave up 2 bases, with 11 bases separating them. The CDR3 loop spans 13 amino acids. The germline gives CDR1 DFQATT, CDR2 SNEGSKA (reference sequence). CDR3 loop: CSANDRRNYGYTF. The CDR3 nucleotides read TGCAGTGCTAATGACAGAAGAAACTATGGCTACACCTTC.

This chain links TRBV5-1 with TRBJ2-2; D gene ambiguous. There are 13 residues in the CDR3. Trimming took off 4 bases at V and 6 bases at J, with 10 bases between the two ends. CDR1 is SGHRS, CDR2 YFSETQ, per germline. The CDR3 sequence is CASSVHPAGELFF. CDR3 DNA sequence: TGCGCCAGCAGCGTACACCCTGCCGGGGAGCTGTTTTTT. The entire variable domain, with the rest obtained from reference TRBV5-1 and TRBJ2-2, is as follows: KAGVTQTPRYLIKTRGQQVTLSCSPISGHRSVSWYQQTPGQGLQFLFEYFSETQRNKGNFPGRFSGRQFSNSRSEMNVSTLELGDSALYLCASSVHPAGELFFGEGSRLTVL.

V usage is TRBV24-1 and J usage is TRBJ2-4; TRBD1 is a possible D gene (5 bases). Germline-derived CDR1 and CDR2 are KGHDR and SFDVKD. The CDR3 loop spans 12 amino acids. The V end lost 0 bases, the J end lost 10 bases, and 6 bases lay between the germline ends. The CDR3 sequence is CATSDLGAIQYF. CDR3 DNA: TGTGCCACCAGTGATTTGGGGGCGATTCAGTACTTC.

The count of this clone is one. V is TRBV9 and J is TRBJ1-2; 9 positions agree with TRBD1. Germline lookup yields CDR1 SGDLS and CDR2 YYNGEE. The V gene end was trimmed by 3 bases and the J gene end by 6 bases; junction bases not matched to a gene: 12. The CDR3 has 16 residues. CDR3 loop: CASSAVYDRGEDGYTF. The CDR3 DNA reads as TGTGCCAGCAGCGCGGTTTACGACAGGGGGGAAGATGGCTACACCTTC.

The count of this clone is one. The chain joins TRBV30 to TRBJ2-1; a weak D match, TRBD2 (7 bases). The germline CDR1 and CDR2 sequences are GTSNPN and SVGIG (reference sequence). Trimming cost V 0 bases and J 9 bases, with 18 bases left between them. The CDR3 is 15 amino acids. CDR3 bases: TGTGCCTGGAGTGTCGGCGGGGGCGACTATGGTGAGCAGTTCTTC. Its protein product is CAWSVGGGDYGEQFF.

CDR3 DNA sequence: TGTGCCAGCAGGCCTTTACAGGGCTTTGGCACTGAAGCTTTCTTT. Translation: CASRPLQGFGTEAFF. V is TRBV6-5 and J is TRBJ1-1, with D possibly matching TRBD1 (6 bases). The CDR3 runs to 15 residues. Trimming shortened V by 6 bases and J by 4 bases, and 18 bases separated the two germline ends. The V gene's germline CDR1 is MNHEY and CDR2 SVGAGI.

This clone has a single count. This chain uses TRBV19 with TRBJ1-2; TRBD1 might be the D (6 bases). Germline loops: CDR1 LNHDA, CDR2 SQIVND (reference sequence). This CDR3 has 15 residues. Trimming took off 9 bases at V and 0 bases at J, with 17 bases between the two ends. The CDR3, as DNA: TGTGCCAGCATTCGACAGGCCGCTTCTAACTATGGCTACACCTTC. Its translation is CASIRQAASNYGYTF.

Comments on this clone: This same CDR3 is encoded by further DNA sequences in the sample. V usage is TRBV11-2 and J usage is TRBJ2-3; 10 nucleotides agree with TRBD2. Germline CDR1 SGHAT, CDR2 FQNNGV. The CDR3 is made up of 15 amino acids. With 4 bases clipped from V and 1 base from J, the junction kept 2 bases outside the gene matches. Here the CDR3 DNA reads TGTGCCAGCAGCTACAGCGGGGGGGGCACAGATACGCAGTATTTT. Its protein is CASSYSGGGTDTQYF.

The table lists this clone with a count of one. The chain combines TRBV2 with TRBJ2-6, with 9 bases identical to TRBD1. The V and J ends lost 7 bases and 1 base, in that order; junction bases with no gene match: 11. This CDR3 has 18 amino acids. The germline CDR1 and CDR2 sequences are SNHLY and FYNNEI. The CDR3 sequence: CASTPGQGLLSGANVLTF. The CDR3 DNA follows: TGTGCCAGCACCCCGGGACAGGGACTTTTATCTGGGGCCAACGTCCTGACTTTC.

This chain connects TRBV7-8 to TRBJ1-5; D gene ambiguous. Germline V gene data show CDR1 as SGHVS and CDR2 as FQNEAQ. Between the trimmed V and J ends, which lost 4 bases and 0 bases, there was a span of 13 bases. The CDR3 spans 16 residues. The CDR3: CASSSVPFYSNQPQHF. CDR3 DNA: TGTGCCAGCAGCTCGGTCCCTTTCTATAGCAATCAGCCCCAGCATTTT. The full variable domain, rest sourced from reference TRBV7-8 and TRBJ1-5, is GAGVSQSPRYKVAKRGQDVALRCDPISGHVSLFWYQQALGQGPEFLTYFQNEAQLDKSGLPSDRFFAERPEGSVSTLKIQRTQQEDSAVYLCASSSVPFYSNQPQHFGDGTRLSIL.

The V and J genes are TRBV12-3 or TRBV12-4 and TRBJ1-2; D is undetermined. The CDR3 sequence is 12 residues long. V was clipped by 6 bases and J by 6 bases, with 11 bases between them. As DNA, the CDR3 is TGTGCCAGCAGCCCTAGAAAAGATGGCTACACCTTC. Translating it yields CASSPRKDGYTF.

This rearrangement joins TRBV7-9 to TRBJ1-5; maybe TRBD1 (5 bases). With 5 bases removed from V and 2 bases from J, the gap between germline ends came to 10 bases. Germline assignment: CDR1 SEHNR and CDR2 FQNEAQ (reference sequence). CDR3 length: 14 residues. The CDR3, as DNA: TGTGCCAGCAGCCCCATACAGGGCAATCAGCCCCAGCATTTT. Protein sequence: CASSPIQGNQPQHF. Variable domain in full (rest from reference TRBV7-9 and TRBJ1-5): DTGVSQNPRHKITKRGQNVTFRCDPISEHNRLYWYRQTLGQGPEFLTYFQNEAQLEKSRLLSDRFSAERPKGSFSTLEIQRTEQGDSAMYLCASSPIQGNQPQHFGDGTRLSIL.

On this clone: Germline and junction disagree at one end, which may indicate a read error. The CDR3, as DNA: TGTGCTAGTGGTTTGGACCGGACTAGCGGGGGGGGATTC. Protein sequence: CASGLDRTSGGGF. The chain employs TRBV12-5 and TRBJ2-7, with 15 positions matching TRBD2. The CDR3 length is 13 residues. Germline CDR1 and CDR2: LGHNT and FRNRAP.

V gene TRBV29-1 combines with J gene TRBJ1-5, with 9 bases that match TRBD1. This CDR3 has 14 amino acids. V trimming: 5 bases; J trimming: 2 bases; junction bases outside the gene matches: 4. Per germline, CDR1 SQVTM and CDR2 ANQGSEA. The CDR3 bases are TGCAGCGTTTTACAGGGGGCTGGCAATCAGCCCCAGCATTTT. This sequence encodes CSVLQGAGNQPQHF.

V is TRBV10-2 and J is TRBJ1-1, with 7 bases matching TRBD1. J was trimmed by 7 bases and V by 2 bases; bases with no gene match: 13. Germline CDR1 and CDR2: WSHSY and SAAADI. CDR3 length: 16 amino acids. The CDR3 reads CASSEPRADRAGEAFF. Written as DNA, the CDR3 is TGCGCCAGCAGTGAGCCGCGGGCCGACAGGGCAGGTGAAGCTTTCTTT.